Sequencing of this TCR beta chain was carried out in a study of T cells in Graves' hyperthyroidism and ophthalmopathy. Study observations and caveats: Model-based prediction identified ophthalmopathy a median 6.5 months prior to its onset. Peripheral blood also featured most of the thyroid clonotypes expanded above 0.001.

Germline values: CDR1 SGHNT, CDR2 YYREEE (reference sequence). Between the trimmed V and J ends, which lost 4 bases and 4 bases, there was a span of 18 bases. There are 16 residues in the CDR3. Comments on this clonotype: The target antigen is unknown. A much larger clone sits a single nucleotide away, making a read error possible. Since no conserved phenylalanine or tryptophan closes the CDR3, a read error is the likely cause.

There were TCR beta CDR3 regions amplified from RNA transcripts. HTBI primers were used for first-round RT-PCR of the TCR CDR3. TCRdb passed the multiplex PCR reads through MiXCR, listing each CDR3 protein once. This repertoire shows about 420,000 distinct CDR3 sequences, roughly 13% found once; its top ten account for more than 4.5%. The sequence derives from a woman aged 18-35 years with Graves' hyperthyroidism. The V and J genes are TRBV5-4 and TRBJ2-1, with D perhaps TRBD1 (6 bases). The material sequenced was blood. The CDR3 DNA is TGTGCCAGCAGCGCTAAACAGGGAGCTGCTTACAATGAGCAGTTCTGC. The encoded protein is CASSAKQGAAYNEQFC.